Listed below are T cell receptor beta chains from one sample, sequenced in a study of blood T cell repertoires in COVID-19. Some clones are missing from TCRdb's copy, which holds only in-frame ones; the method was immunoSEQ multiplex PCR. The sample includes about 160,000 clones, more than 75% seen only once; the top ten take 6% to 8.5%. The sequenced sample consisted of PBMCs or T cells enriched from blood (not recorded which). The receptors here all came from a woman between 45 and 60 years old who had recovered from COVID-19. CDR3s include the opening cysteine and the closing phenylalanine or tryptophan. D genes are given only for firm matches. Clone size is shown for a subset of rows, as once, few, many or a class of expanded clone.

v_call	j_call	d_call	clone_size	cdr3_aa	cdr3_nt
TRBV7-3	TRBJ1-1	NA	NA	CASSLLRGSEAFF	TGTGCCAGCAGCTTACTGCGGGGTTCCGAAGCTTTCTTT
TRBV29-1	TRBJ2-3	TRBD2	NA	CSVEDSGGPRTDTQYF	TGCAGCGTTGAAGATTCGGGGGGGCCCAGAACAGATACGCAGTATTTT
TRBV5-4	TRBJ1-3	TRBD1	NA	CASSLGGQGSGNTIYF	TGTGCCAGCAGCTTGGGGGGACAGGGTTCTGGAAACACCATATATTTT
TRBV3-1/TRBV3-2	TRBJ2-3	NA	once	CASSQDFGGPSTDTQYF	TGTGCCAGCAGCCAAGATTTCGGGGGGCCTAGCACAGATACGCAGTATTTT
TRBV10-1	TRBJ2-1	TRBD1	NA	CADLQKNRGPYNEQFF	TGCGCCGATCTGCAAAAAAACAGGGGGCCCTACAATGAGCAGTTCTTC
TRBV6-5	TRBJ1-2	TRBD1	NA	CASRTGNNYGYTF	TGTGCCAGCAGGACAGGGAATAACTATGGCTACACCTTC
TRBV7-2	TRBJ1-1	NA	NA	CASSLRTQGEAFF	TGTGCCAGCAGCCTCCGGACCCAGGGAGAAGCTTTCTTT
TRBV29-1	TRBJ2-7	NA	NA	CSVESIDEQYF	TGCAGCGTTGAAAGCATCGACGAGCAGTACTTC
TRBV6-5	TRBJ1-1	TRBD1	NA	CASSYRDSLITEAFF	TGTGCCAGCAGTTACCGGGACAGCCTAATAACTGAAGCTTTCTTT
TRBV27	TRBJ1-2	TRBD1	NA	CASSLSIQPTGVYGYTF	TGTGCCAGCAGTTTATCGATCCAGCCGACAGGGGTCTATGGCTACACCTTC
TRBV3-1/TRBV3-2	TRBJ2-3	TRBD2	NA	CASSRTGGTDTQYF	TGTGCCAGCAGCCGAACGGGAGGGACAGATACGCAGTATTTT
TRBV13	TRBJ2-5	NA	NA	CASSLWETETQYF	TGTGCCAGCAGCTTATGGGAGACTGAGACCCAGTACTTC
TRBV9	TRBJ1-1	NA	NA	CASSPLANTEAFF	TGTGCCAGCAGCCCTCTAGCGAACACTGAAGCTTTCTTT
TRBV7-2	TRBJ1-1	NA	NA	CASSLVGGGSTEAFF	TGTGCCAGCAGCTTAGTCGGGGGTGGTAGCACTGAAGCTTTCTTT
TRBV7-2	TRBJ1-1	NA	NA	CASSFLRNTEAFF	TGTGCCAGCAGCTTTCTACGGAACACTGAAGCTTTCTTT
TRBV5-1	TRBJ1-6	NA	once	CASSFSGFNNSPLHF	TGCGCCAGCAGCTTCTCAGGGTTCAATAATTCACCCCTCCACTTT
TRBV19	TRBJ1-3	NA	NA	CASISGHTIYF	TGTGCCAGTATATCGGGTCACACCATATATTTT
TRBV7-2	TRBJ1-4	TRBD1	NA	CASSLAGQYNEKLFF	TGTGCCAGCAGCTTAGCGGGACAGTATAATGAAAAACTGTTTTTT
TRBV7-3	TRBJ2-7	NA	NA	CASSLGGTGYEQYF	TGTGCCAGCAGCTTAGGGGGGACTGGCTACGAGCAGTACTTC
TRBV7-9	TRBJ1-2	NA	NA	CASRSAGANYGYTF	TGTGCCAGCAGATCGGCAGGGGCTAACTATGGCTACACCTTC
TRBV2	TRBJ1-6	NA	NA	CASRARVPNSPLHF	TGTGCCAGCAGAGCCCGGGTGCCCAATTCACCCCTCCACTTT
TRBV9	TRBJ2-7	NA	NA	CASNGGVIDYEQYF	TGTGCCAGCAACGGGGGAGTTATAGACTACGAGCAGTACTTC
TRBV3-1/TRBV3-2	TRBJ1-1	NA	once	CASSQRGGTEAFF	TGTGCCAGCAGCCAAAGGGGGGGCACTGAAGCTTTCTTT
TRBV19	TRBJ2-2	TRBD1	NA	CASSSGTGGFGTGELFF	TGTGCCAGTAGTTCCGGGACAGGGGGGTTTGGCACCGGGGAGCTGTTTTTT
TRBV21-1	TRBJ1-1	NA	NA	CASSFPYTAEAFF	TGTGCCAGCAGCTTCCCCTACACAGCAGAAGCTTTCTTT
TRBV2	TRBJ1-4	TRBD1	NA	CASRRDRGREKLFF	TGTGCCAGCAGGCGCGACAGGGGGCGAGAAAAACTGTTTTTT
TRBV12-3/TRBV12-4	TRBJ1-6	NA	NA	CASSDRNNSPLHF	TGTGCCAGCAGCGACAGGAATAATTCACCCCTCCACTTT
TRBV3-1/TRBV3-2	TRBJ2-3	NA	once	CASSQRGGVTDTQYF	TGTGCCAGCAGCCAACGGGGTGGGGTCACAGATACGCAGTATTTT
TRBV6-5	TRBJ2-5	NA	NA	CASQWTVRGAQYF	TGTGCCAGCCAGTGGACAGTCCGAGGGGCCCAGTACTTC
TRBV19	TRBJ2-1	TRBD1	NA	CASSSPQDRGPFF	TGTGCCAGTAGCAGCCCCCAGGACAGGGGTCCGTTCTTC
TRBV5-5	TRBJ2-1	NA	NA	CASRLLADSYNEQFF	TGTGCCAGCAGATTACTAGCAGACTCCTACAATGAGCAGTTCTTC
TRBV10-2	TRBJ2-3	TRBD2	NA	CASRTSGGSTDTQYF	TGCGCCAGCAGGACTAGCGGGGGGAGCACAGATACGCAGTATTTT
TRBV25-1	TRBJ1-3	NA	few	CASSRGSGSGNTIYF	TGTGCCAGCAGCCGAGGGTCCGGTTCTGGAAACACCATATATTTT
TRBV12-2	TRBJ2-7	NA	NA	CASRLANYEQYF	TGTGCAAGTCGCTTAGCCAACTACGAGCAGTACTTC
TRBV10-2	TRBJ1-2	NA	NA	CASGDDSVQAGYTF	TGCGCCAGCGGAGACGACAGCGTGCAGGCTGGCTACACCTTC
TRBV11-2	TRBJ2-5	NA	NA	CASTSGAGLQETQYF	TGTGCCAGCACCTCGGGAGCGGGTCTTCAAGAGACCCAGTACTTC
TRBV27	TRBJ2-7	TRBD2	NA	CASSLSGLAGASYEQYF	TGTGCCAGCAGTTTATCGGGACTAGCGGGGGCCTCCTACGAGCAGTACTTC
TRBV9	TRBJ2-5	TRBD2	NA	CASSVEGLAGALRETQYF	TGTGCCAGCAGCGTAGAGGGACTAGCGGGGGCATTAAGGGAGACCCAGTACTTC
TRBV7-2	TRBJ1-4	TRBD1	NA	CASSLGTGSEEKLFF	TGTGCCAGCAGCTTAGGGACAGGGTCGGAGGAAAAACTGTTTTTT
TRBV2	TRBJ1-3	NA	NA	CASTNIGGHTIYF	TGTGCCAGCACCAATATAGGGGGACACACCATATATTTT
TRBV5-1	TRBJ1-1	TRBD1	once	CASSFRQGASGTEAFF	TGCGCCAGCAGCTTCAGACAGGGGGCGTCGGGCACTGAAGCTTTCTTT
TRBV6-2/TRBV6-3	TRBJ2-7	TRBD1	NA	CASSYGRTGVLYEQYF	TGTGCCAGCAGTTACGGGAGAACAGGGGTACTCTACGAGCAGTACTTC
TRBV10-2	TRBJ2-1	TRBD2	few	CASGTSGGGYEQFF	TGCGCCAGCGGTACTAGCGGGGGGGGTTATGAGCAGTTCTTC
TRBV3-1/TRBV3-2	TRBJ1-2	NA	NA	CASSQEAGACGYTF	TGTGCCAGCAGCCAAGAGGCAGGGGCCTGCGGGTACACCTTC
TRBV28	TRBJ2-1	NA	NA	CASRAGENEQFF	TGTGCCAGCAGGGCAGGGGAGAATGAGCAGTTCTTC
TRBV3-1/TRBV3-2	TRBJ2-7	TRBD1	NA	CASSRDRSSYEQYF	TGTGCCAGCAGCCGGGACAGGAGCTCCTACGAGCAGTACTTC
TRBV12-3/TRBV12-4	TRBJ2-1	NA	NA	CASSLSRGEQFF	TGTGCCAGCAGTTTAAGCAGGGGTGAGCAGTTCTTC
TRBV25-1	TRBJ1-1	TRBD1	NA	CATRGLGDTEAFF	TGTGCCACCAGGGGGCTAGGGGACACTGAAGCTTTCTTT
TRBV5-1	TRBJ1-1	NA	NA	CASSLDLPGNTEAFF	TGCGCCAGCAGCTTGGACTTACCCGGGAACACTGAAGCTTTCTTT
TRBV5-4	TRBJ1-4	TRBD1	NA	CASSPPPGQGNEKLFF	TGTGCCAGCAGCCCACCCCCCGGACAGGGTAATGAAAAACTGTTTTTT
TRBV18	TRBJ1-1	TRBD1	NA	CASSAIGQGRNTEAFF	TGTGCCAGCTCAGCGATAGGACAGGGGCGCAACACTGAAGCTTTCTTT
TRBV19	TRBJ1-1	TRBD1	NA	CATHLGGAVAFF	TGTGCCACTCATCTAGGGGGCGCGGTAGCTTTCTTT
TRBV12-5	TRBJ1-5	NA	many	CASGLVETVEGGSNQPQHF	TGTGCTAGTGGTTTGGTAGAGACAGTCGAAGGTGGAAGCAATCAGCCCCAGCATTTT
TRBV6-5	TRBJ2-1	NA	NA	CASSSARGVPEQFF	TGTGCCAGCAGTTCCGCACGAGGAGTCCCTGAGCAGTTCTTC
TRBV27	TRBJ1-2	TRBD1	NA	CASRGTGNYGYTF	TGTGCCAGCAGGGGGACAGGGAACTATGGCTACACCTTC